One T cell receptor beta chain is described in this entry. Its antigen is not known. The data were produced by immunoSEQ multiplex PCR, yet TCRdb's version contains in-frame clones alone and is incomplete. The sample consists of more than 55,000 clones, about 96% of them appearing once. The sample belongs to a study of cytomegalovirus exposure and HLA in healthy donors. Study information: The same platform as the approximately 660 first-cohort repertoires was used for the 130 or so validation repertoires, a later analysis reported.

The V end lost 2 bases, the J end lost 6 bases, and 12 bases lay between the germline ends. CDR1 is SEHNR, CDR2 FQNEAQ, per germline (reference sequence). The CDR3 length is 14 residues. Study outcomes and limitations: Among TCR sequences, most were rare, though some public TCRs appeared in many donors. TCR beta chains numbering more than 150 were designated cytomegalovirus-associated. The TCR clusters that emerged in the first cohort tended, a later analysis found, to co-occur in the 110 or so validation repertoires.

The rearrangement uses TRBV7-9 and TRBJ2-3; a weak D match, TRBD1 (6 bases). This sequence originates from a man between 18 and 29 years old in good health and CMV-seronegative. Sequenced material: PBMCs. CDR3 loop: CASSLYRAEDTQYF. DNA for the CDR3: TGTGCCAGCAGCTTATACAGGGCAGAGGATACGCAGTATTTT.